These 5 T cell receptor beta chains share one sample of origin, sequenced in a study of blood T cells in healthy people across ages. It was with a sample-barcoded 5' primer and a J-beta primer mix that a second PCR of roughly 7 to 12 cycles was run. TCRdb re-called the 5' RACE reads with MiXCR, one entry per CDR3 protein. The table has more than 1,400,000 distinct CDR3 sequences, around 42% seen once. Source material: blood. These receptor sequences come from a woman aged 18-30 years in good health.

This clonotype was observed many times. This sequence joins TRBV2 and TRBJ2-7; no definite D call. The CDR3 is made up of 11 amino acids. Germline CDR1 is SNHLY and CDR2 is FYNNEI. Trimming shortened V by 3 bases and J by 5 bases, and 5 bases separated the two germline ends. CDR3 region: CASSDLNEQYF. DNA of the CDR3: TGTGCCAGCAGTGATCTGAACGAGCAGTACTTC.

The chain uses TRBV6-1 and TRBJ1-2; 7 positions match TRBD1. Germline CDR1 MNHNS, CDR2 SASEGT. V lost 11 bases, J lost 7 bases, and 13 bases stayed unmatched. CDR3 length equals 13 residues. The CDR3 is CARQRQGRGGYTF. In nucleotides, the CDR3 is TGTGCCCGCCAGAGACAGGGCCGAGGTGGCTACACCTTC.

This clonotype appeared a few times. This chain uses TRBV27 with TRBJ1-6, with D unresolved. V was clipped by 2 bases and J by 6 bases, with 14 bases between them. The CDR3 totals 16 residues. Germline V gene data show CDR1 as MNHEY and CDR2 as SMNVEV (reference sequence). The DNA for the CDR3 is TGTGCCAGCAGTTTAGTCCCAACCGTCGCTAATTCACCCCTCCACTTT. Translated: CASSLVPTVANSPLHF.

This clonotype has more than one count but fewer than ten. The V gene is TRBV27, the J gene TRBJ2-7, with D perhaps matching TRBD2 (5 bases). Germline V gene data show CDR1 as MNHEY and CDR2 as SMNVEV (reference sequence). V dropped 5 bases and J dropped 2 bases, with 19 bases sitting between them. The CDR3 runs 16 residues. The CDR3 protein is CASSTSWTDSPYEQYF. The CDR3, as DNA: TGTGCCAGCAGTACCTCCTGGACTGACTCTCCCTACGAGCAGTACTTC.

The chain has TRBV6-4 and TRBJ1-2; the D gene is possibly TRBD1 (5 bases). Per germline, CDR1 MRHNA and CDR2 SNTAGT. This CDR3 contains 17 residues. V was cut by 2 bases and J by 6 bases, with 22 bases left in between. In DNA, the CDR3 is TGTGCCAGCAGTGACACACCCGCAGGGAAAAATCGGGATGGCTACACCTTC. As protein: CASSDTPAGKNRDGYTF.